By sample share, the clone carrying this TCR delta chain is hyperexpanded. As yet, its antigen is unknown. The sample has other DNA sequences that encode this CDR3 too. CDR3 length: 20 residues. The V and J ends lost 1 base and 2 bases, in that order; junction bases with no gene match: 18. The germline CDR1 and CDR2 sequences are GEAIGNYY and EKD. Genomic DNA from isolated PBMCs served as the sequencing template. TCRdb applied CATT to the multiplex PCR reads for clone calling. Here the sample spans around 860 delta-chain clones, 1.6% being singletons. This sample is drawn from a study of gamma delta lymphoproliferative disorders and STAT genes. Study context: Delta libraries were made per EuroClonality-NGS working group procedure. Study results and caveats: Controls likely had mixed maturation stages, while leukemic cells were mostly terminal effectors. Nearly all major patient gamma and delta clonotypes were public; only a couple of gamma clonotypes were disease-private. In whole-repertoire clustering, gamma separated patients from controls, unlike delta.

The sequence was collected from a human donor in good health. Sequencing was done on a sample of blood. The chain joins TRDV2 to TRDJ1; 10 positions match TRDD3. CDR3 sequence: CACDTIPTPVLGDQTDKLIF. The CDR3 coding sequence is TGTGCCTGTGACACGATTCCTACCCCGGTACTGGGGGATCAGACCGATAAACTCATCTTT.